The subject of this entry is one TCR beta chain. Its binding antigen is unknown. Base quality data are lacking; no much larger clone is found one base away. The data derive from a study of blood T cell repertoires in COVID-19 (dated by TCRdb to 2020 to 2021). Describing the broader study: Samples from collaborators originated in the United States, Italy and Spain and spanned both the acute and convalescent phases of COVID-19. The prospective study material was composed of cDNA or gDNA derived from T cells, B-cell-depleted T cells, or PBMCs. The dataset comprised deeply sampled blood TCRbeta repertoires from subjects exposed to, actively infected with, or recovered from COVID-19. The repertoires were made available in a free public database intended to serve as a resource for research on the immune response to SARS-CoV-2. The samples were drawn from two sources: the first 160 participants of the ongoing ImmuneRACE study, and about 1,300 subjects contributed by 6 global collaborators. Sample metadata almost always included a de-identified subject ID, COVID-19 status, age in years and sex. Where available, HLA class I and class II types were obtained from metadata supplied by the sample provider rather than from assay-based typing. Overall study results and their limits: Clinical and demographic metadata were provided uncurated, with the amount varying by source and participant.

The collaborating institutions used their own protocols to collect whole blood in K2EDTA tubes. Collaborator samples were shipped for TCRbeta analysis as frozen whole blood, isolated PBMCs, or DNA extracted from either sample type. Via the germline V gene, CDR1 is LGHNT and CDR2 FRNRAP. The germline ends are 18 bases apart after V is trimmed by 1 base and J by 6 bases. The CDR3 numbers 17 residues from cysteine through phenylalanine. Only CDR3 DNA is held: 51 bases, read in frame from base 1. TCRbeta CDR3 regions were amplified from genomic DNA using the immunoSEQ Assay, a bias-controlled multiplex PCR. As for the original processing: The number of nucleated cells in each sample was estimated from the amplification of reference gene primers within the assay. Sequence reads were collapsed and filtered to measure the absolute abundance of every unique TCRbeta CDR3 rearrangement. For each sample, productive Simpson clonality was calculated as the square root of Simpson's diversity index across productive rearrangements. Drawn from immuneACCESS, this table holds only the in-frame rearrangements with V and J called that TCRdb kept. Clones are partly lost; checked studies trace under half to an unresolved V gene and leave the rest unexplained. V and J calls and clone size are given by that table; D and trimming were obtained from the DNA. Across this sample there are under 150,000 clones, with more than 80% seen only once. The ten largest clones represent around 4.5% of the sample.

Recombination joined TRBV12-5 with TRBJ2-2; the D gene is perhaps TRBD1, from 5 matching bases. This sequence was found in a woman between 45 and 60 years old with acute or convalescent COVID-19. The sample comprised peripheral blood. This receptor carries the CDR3 CASGLAYTLTAPGELFF. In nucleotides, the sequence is TGTGCTAGTGGTTTGGCCTATACCTTGACAGCCCCCGGGGAGCTGTTTTTT.